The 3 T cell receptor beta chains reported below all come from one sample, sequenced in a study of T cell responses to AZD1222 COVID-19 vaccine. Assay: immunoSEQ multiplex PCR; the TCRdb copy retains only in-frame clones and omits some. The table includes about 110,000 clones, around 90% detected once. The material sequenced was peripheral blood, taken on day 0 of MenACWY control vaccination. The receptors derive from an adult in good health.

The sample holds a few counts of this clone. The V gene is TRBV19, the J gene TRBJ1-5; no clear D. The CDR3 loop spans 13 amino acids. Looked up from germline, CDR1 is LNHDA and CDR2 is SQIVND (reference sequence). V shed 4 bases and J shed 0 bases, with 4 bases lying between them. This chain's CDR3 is CASSTHSNQPQHF. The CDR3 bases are TGTGCCAGTAGTACCCATAGCAATCAGCCCCAGCATTTT.

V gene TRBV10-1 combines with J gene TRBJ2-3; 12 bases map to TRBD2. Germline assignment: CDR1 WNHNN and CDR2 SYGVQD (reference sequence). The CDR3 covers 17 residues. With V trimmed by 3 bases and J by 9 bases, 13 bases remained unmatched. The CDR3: CASSEVASGGAMGTQYF. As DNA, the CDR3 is TGCGCCAGCAGTGAAGTGGCTAGCGGGGGGGCGATGGGAACGCAGTATTTT.

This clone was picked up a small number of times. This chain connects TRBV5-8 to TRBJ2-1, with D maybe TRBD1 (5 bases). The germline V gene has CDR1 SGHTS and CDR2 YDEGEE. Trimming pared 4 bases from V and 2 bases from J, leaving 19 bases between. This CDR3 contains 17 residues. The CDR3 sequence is CASSANFGHTAYNEQFF. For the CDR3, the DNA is TGTGCCAGCAGCGCCAACTTCGGACATACAGCCTACAATGAGCAGTTCTTC.